The source of this T cell receptor (beta chain) is a study of Graves' ophthalmopathy and Graves' hyperthyroidism. Findings of the study overall: Both an approximately 70% sensitivity and an approximately 72% specificity characterized the model's predictions of ophthalmopathy progression.

On this clonotype itself: Its antigen is still unknown.

V dropped 5 bases and J dropped 0 bases, with 24 bases sitting between them. The CDR3 runs 18 residues. Germline loops: CDR1 SGDLS, CDR2 YYNGEE. Beta-chain TCR CDR3 regions were amplified from RNA transcripts. Following a first-round RT-PCR that used HTBI primers, a second-round multiplex PCR was carried out. One entry per CDR3 protein, called by TCRdb with MiXCR from the multiplex PCR reads. The table lists hundreds of thousands of distinct CDR3 sequences, more than 40% of them singletons. The sample comprised peripheral blood. The chain joins TRBV9 to TRBJ2-7; possibly TRBD1 or TRBD2 for D (5 bases each). The sequence was obtained from an adult man with Graves' ophthalmopathy. The CDR3: CASSYPPALKGSSYEQYF. CDR3 nucleotide sequence: TGTGCCAGCAGTTACCCACCCGCCCTGAAGGGGAGCTCCTACGAGCAGTACTTC.